What follows are 17 T cell receptor beta chains derived from one specimen sequenced in a study of T cell responses to AZD1222 COVID-19 vaccine. The method was immunoSEQ multiplex PCR; TCRdb's version includes in-frame clones alone and lacks a portion of them. This table has 150,000 to 160,000 clones, 85% to 95% appearing once. The material sequenced was peripheral blood, taken 28 days after the second AZD1222 dose. These receptors were taken from an adult who received the AZD1222 COVID-19 vaccine.

This chain joins TRBV28 and TRBJ1-2, with 10 bases matching TRBD1. The V segment lost 2 bases and the J segment 5 bases; nucleotides outside the gene matches: 8. The CDR3 is 16 residues long. Germline lookup yields CDR1 MDHEN and CDR2 SYDVKM. The CDR3 DNA sequence: TGTGCCAGCAGTTTAGGACGGACAGGGGGTCTGTATGGCTACACCTTC. Translating gives CASSLGRTGGLYGYTF.

The rearrangement links TRBV30 to TRBJ1-6; D may be TRBD1 (6 bases). Trimming shortened V by 8 bases and J by 7 bases, and 12 bases separated the two germline ends. Germline V gives CDR1 GTSNPN, CDR2 SVGIG (reference sequence). CDR3 length equals 12 residues. The DNA for the CDR3 is TGTGCCGCGGACAGATCGAATTCACCCCTCCACTTT. Protein sequence: CAADRSNSPLHF.

This clone was observed once. CDR3 coding DNA: TGTGCCAGCAGCTTAGCGGCAGGGAGGAACACTGAAGCTTTCTTT. This gives the protein CASSLAAGRNTEAFF. The chain carries TRBV7-9 and TRBJ1-1; D possibly corresponds to TRBD1 (5 bases). Germline V gives CDR1 SEHNR, CDR2 FQNEAQ (reference sequence). The CDR3 is 15 amino acids. Trimming removed 0 bases at V and 1 base at J, with 9 bases between.

This rearrangement joins TRBV29-1 to TRBJ2-7; a possible D gene is TRBD1 (6 bases). The length of the CDR3 is 12 residues. Trimming left V 6 bases short and J 2 bases short, with 11 bases between. Germline CDR1 is SQVTM and CDR2 is ANQGSEA. The CDR3 nucleotides are TGCAGCGTAGAGGACAGAGCCTACGAGCAGTACTTC. Its protein is CSVEDRAYEQYF.

This clone has a single count. The chain is built from TRBV6-5 and TRBJ2-7, with D maybe TRBD2 (6 bases). The V gene's germline CDR1 is MNHEY and CDR2 SVGAGI. V lost 6 bases and J lost 2, with 17 bases in between. CDR3 length: 15 residues. Written as DNA, the CDR3 is TGTGCCAGCAGCCTCCGGGGGTCAGCTACCTACGAGCAGTACTTC. It translates to CASSLRGSATYEQYF.

The V gene is TRBV30, the J gene TRBJ1-6, with D hard to call. Trimming took off 0 bases at V and 9 bases at J, with 6 bases between the two ends. Germline-derived CDR1 and CDR2 are GTSNPN and SVGIG (reference sequence). The CDR3 spans 12 residues. The CDR3 coding sequence is TGTGCCTGGAGTGTATGGGGTTCACCCCTCCACTTT. It encodes CAWSVWGSPLHF.

This clone was recorded a few times. The V and J genes are TRBV7-9 and TRBJ1-3, with TRBD1 matching 7 bases. Trimming cost V 5 bases and J 4 bases; bases outside gene matches: 8. CDR3 length equals 15 residues. The V gene's germline CDR1 is SEHNR and CDR2 FQNEAQ (reference sequence). The CDR3 is CASSVDGTVGNTIYF. The CDR3 DNA sequence: TGTGCCAGCAGCGTCGACGGGACAGTCGGAAACACCATATATTTT.

V and J are TRBV7-9 and TRBJ1-1; 8 nucleotides match TRBD1. This CDR3 comprises 15 residues. The germline V gene encodes CDR1 SEHNR and CDR2 FQNEAQ (reference sequence). V was pared by 4 bases and J by 1 base, with 5 bases of the junction left unmatched. DNA of the CDR3: TGTGCCAGCAGCTACCCAGGGGGCAAGAACACTGAAGCTTTCTTT. This sequence encodes CASSYPGGKNTEAFF. The full variable domain, rest sourced from reference TRBV7-9 and TRBJ1-1, is DTGVSQNPRHKITKRGQNVTFRCDPISEHNRLYWYRQTLGQGPEFLTYFQNEAQLEKSRLLSDRFSAERPKGSFSTLEIQRTEQGDSAMYLCASSYPGGKNTEAFFGQGTRLTVV.

This chain connects TRBV3-1 (or the pseudogene TRBV3-2) to TRBJ1-5; D unclear. This CDR3 has 14 residues. V was shortened by 3 bases and J by 4 bases, with 10 bases between the two germline ends. CDR1 and CDR2 from the germline V gene are LGHDT and YNNKEL (reference sequence). The CDR3 here is CASSQGRGNQPQHF. The CDR3 coding sequence is TGTGCCAGCAGCCAGGGGAGAGGAAATCAGCCCCAGCATTTT.

This sequence joins TRBV5-1 and TRBJ2-2; no firm D call. From germline, CDR1 is SGHRS and CDR2 YFSETQ. V was pared by 0 bases and J by 4 bases, with 7 bases between. The CDR3 is 14 residues long. CDR3 region: CASSLGIRTGELFF. In DNA, the CDR3 is TGCGCCAGCAGCTTGGGGATCCGCACCGGGGAGCTGTTTTTT.

This chain connects TRBV18 to TRBJ2-1, with TRBD2 matching over 8 bases. Germline V CDR1 and CDR2: KGHSH, LQKENI. The CDR3 is 16 residues long. V was clipped by 3 bases and J by 6 bases; unmatched bases: 10. The CDR3 sequence: CASSPSAGAKFNEQFF. The CDR3 DNA sequence: TGTGCCAGCTCACCCTCAGCGGGGGCGAAATTCAATGAGCAGTTCTTC.

V is TRBV2 and J is TRBJ2-2, with TRBD2 as a possible D gene (6 bases). Germline V gene lookup returns CDR1 SNHLY and CDR2 FYNNEI. CDR3 length: 14 residues. V lost 7 bases and J 4 bases, leaving 13 bases between the germline ends. CDR3 sequence: CASIGGERTGELFF. The CDR3 nucleotides read TGTGCCAGCATCGGGGGAGAACGCACCGGGGAGCTGTTTTTT.

V usage is TRBV11-2 and J usage is TRBJ2-1; D is unclear. V was cut by 5 bases and J by 5 bases, with 7 bases left in between. The CDR3 covers 12 residues. Germline lookup yields CDR1 SGHAT and CDR2 FQNNGV. The CDR3 here is CASSHANNEQFF. DNA for the CDR3: TGTGCCAGCAGCCATGCAAACAATGAGCAGTTCTTC.

The V gene is TRBV9, the J gene TRBJ2-3; D ambiguous. CDR1 and CDR2 (germline): SGDLS, YYNGEE. V lost 5 bases to trimming and J lost 4 bases, with 14 bases between them. There are 14 residues in the CDR3. The CDR3: CASRPSSSPDTQYF. The CDR3 bases are TGTGCCAGCAGACCGTCGAGCAGTCCAGATACGCAGTATTTT. Full variable domain (outside the CDR3, taken from reference TRBV9 and TRBJ2-3): DSGVTQTPKHLITATGQRVTLRCSPRSGDLSVYWYQQSLDQGLQFLIQYYNGEERAKGNILERFSAQQFPDLHSELNLSSLELGDSALYFCASRPSSSPDTQYFGPGTRLTVL.

V is TRBV12-3 or TRBV12-4 and J is TRBJ2-7; D unresolved. The CDR3 is made up of 13 amino acids. Deletions cut 8 bases from V and 3 bases from J, with 14 bases between. The CDR3 loop reads CASRRAIFYEQYF. The CDR3 nucleotides read TGTGCCAGCCGAAGAGCGATATTCTACGAGCAGTACTTC.

The chain recombines TRBV18 with TRBJ2-7; 9 nucleotides align to TRBD1. The germline CDR1 and CDR2 sequences are KGHSH and LQKENI. The CDR3 length is 15 residues. Trimming cost V 0 bases and J 5 bases; bases outside gene matches: 5. DNA for the CDR3: TGTGCCAGCTCACCACCCGGGACAGGGCCCCACGAGCAGTACTTC. Translation gives CASSPPGTGPHEQYF.

The chain employs TRBV6-5 and TRBJ1-3, with TRBD1 as a possible D gene (6 bases). Deletions cut 11 bases from V and 8 bases from J, with 13 bases between. The CDR3 is 11 amino acids. CDR1 and CDR2 (germline): MNHEY, SVGAGI. The CDR3 is CAVAQGDTIYF. The DNA of the CDR3 is TGTGCCGTCGCACAGGGCGACACCATATATTTT.